This entry features one T cell receptor beta chain sequence. The data were taken from a study of blood T cell repertoires in COVID-19. About the study: There were acute and convalescent COVID-19 samples, and they came from the United States, Italy and Spain. Sources were T cells, B-cell-depleted T cells, or PBMCs; the material itself was cDNA or gDNA.

TCRdb keeps only in-frame clones here, not all; method: immunoSEQ multiplex PCR. This repertoire shows roughly 180,000 clones, around 95% found once; its top ten account for approximately 0.8%. Seattle-derived patients entered the study during active infection and were followed longitudinally. The sample was peripheral blood. This TCR was sampled from a man aged 25 to 45 with COVID-19, enrolled during active disease.

This chain's CDR3 is CASSQRETQYF. The CDR3 region has the DNA TGCGCCAGCAGTCAACGGGAGACCCAGTACTTC. The J gene is TRBJ2-5, the V gene TRBV23-1, with D unclear. TRBV23-1 counts as an open reading frame of uncertain function. This CDR3 spans 11 amino acids. The germline V and J ends were trimmed by 2 bases and 5 bases, with 3 bases remaining between them.